What follows are 25 T cell receptor beta chains derived from one specimen sequenced in a study of shared clonotypes between healthy human individuals. Clones were read by immunoSEQ multiplex PCR, and TCRdb kept only the in-frame ones, dropping some. This sample carries about 1.1 million clones, 77% of them seen once, and the ten largest clones take roughly 0.9%. Sequencing input: memory CD4+ T cells from PBMCs. The subset here: CD45RA-negative fraction. The receptors originated from a man aged 18 to 29 in good health. Some clones in this sample may be carry-over from other donors' samples.

This sequence joins TRBV27 and TRBJ2-1, with 8 bases identical to TRBD2. The CDR3 covers 12 residues. CDR1 is MNHEY, CDR2 SMNVEV, per germline (reference sequence). J lost 10 bases, V lost 6 bases, and 5 bases had no gene match. CDR3 nucleotide sequence: TGTGCCAGCAGGACAAGCGGGGGCGAGCAGTTCTTC. This codes for CASRTSGGEQFF.

This clone was counted only a few times. The chain uses TRBV29-1 and TRBJ2-1; 13 nucleotides align to TRBD2. CDR3 length equals 14 residues. Losses at the gene ends were 6 bases for V and 9 bases for J; bases not matched to a gene: 8. Germline CDR1 is SQVTM and CDR2 is ANQGSEA. Here the CDR3 reads CSVPTGLAGLEQFF. The DNA of the CDR3 is TGCAGCGTACCGACGGGACTAGCGGGGCTTGAGCAGTTCTTC.

The gene calls are TRBV19 and TRBJ2-3; 9 bases are shared with TRBD2. With 4 bases clipped from V and 5 bases from J, the junction kept 4 bases outside the gene matches. From germline, CDR1 is LNHDA and CDR2 SQIVND (reference sequence). The CDR3 is 14 residues long. The CDR3 region is CASSSGRARDTQYF. In DNA form, the CDR3 reads TGTGCCAGTAGTAGCGGGAGGGCCAGAGATACGCAGTATTTT.

The genes are TRBV5-4 and TRBJ2-4, with 7 bases matching TRBD2. CDR1 is SGHNT, CDR2 YYREEE, per germline (reference sequence). V was pared by 2 bases and J by 7 bases, with 15 bases of the junction left unmatched. This CDR3 is built from 17 residues. CDR3 DNA sequence: TGTGCCAGCAGCTTCGGCCCCCAGGGAGCGGGGCAGAACATTCAGTACTTC. It translates to CASSFGPQGAGQNIQYF.

As concerns this clone: Other DNA sequences in the sample encode the same CDR3. This chain uses TRBV12-5 with TRBJ2-5; D remains unclear. V lost 4 bases and J 5 bases, leaving 5 bases between the germline ends. The CDR3 is 11 residues long. Germline lookup yields CDR1 LGHNT and CDR2 FRNRAP. Written as DNA, the CDR3 is TGTGCTAGTGGTTCTGGGGAGACCCAGTACTTC. Amino acids: CASGSGETQYF.

The chain recombines TRBV7-3 with TRBJ1-1; D is perhaps TRBD1 (6 bases). Germline CDR1 reads SGHTA; CDR2 reads FQGTGA. The CDR3 contains 16 residues. Trimming cost V 5 bases and J 0 bases, with 16 bases left between them. The CDR3 coding sequence is TGTGCCAGCAGCCCCGGCCATGGGGGGCTGAACACTGAAGCTTTCTTT. Protein product: CASSPGHGGLNTEAFF.

This chain's CDR3 is CASRGDRAGRNSPLHF. The DNA for the CDR3 is TGTGCCAGCAGAGGCGACAGGGCGGGACGGAATTCACCCCTCCACTTT. The chain is built from TRBV2 and TRBJ1-6, with 7 bases identical to TRBD1. The CDR3 extends over 16 amino acids. Per the germline V gene, CDR1 is SNHLY and CDR2 is FYNNEI. V lost 6 bases to trimming and J lost 7 bases; unmatched junction nucleotides: 12.

The chain has TRBV5-6 and TRBJ2-2; 7 positions agree with TRBD1. The CDR3 covers 15 residues. J was trimmed by 4 bases and V by 1 base; bases with no gene match: 4. Germline CDR1 SGHDT, CDR2 YYEEEE. The CDR3 region is CASSLLDRTTGELFF. For the CDR3, the DNA is TGTGCCAGCAGCTTGTTGGACAGGACCACCGGGGAGCTGTTTTTT.

This chain joins TRBV4-2 and TRBJ2-1; possible D gene TRBD2, 5 bases. This CDR3 contains 18 residues. CDR1 and CDR2 from the germline V gene are LGHNA and YNFKEQ. V was trimmed by 4 bases and J by 0 bases, leaving 19 bases between them. CDR3 bases: TGTGCCAGCAGCCTACCTCGGAGTAGCGAACGCTCCTACAATGAGCAGTTCTTC. Amino acid sequence: CASSLPRSSERSYNEQFF.

This chain links TRBV28 with TRBJ1-5; 8 nucleotides line up with TRBD1. CDR1 and CDR2 from the germline V gene are MDHEN and SYDVKM. V shed 5 bases and J 5 bases; nucleotides not matched to a gene: 5. This CDR3 region has 14 residues. CDR3 in DNA: TGTGCCAGCAGTCACGGACAGGGCTATCAGCCCCAGCATTTT. It specifies CASSHGQGYQPQHF.

The chain recombines TRBV6-1 with TRBJ1-1; tentative D call: TRBD1 (5 bases). V lost 5 bases and J 0 bases, leaving 10 bases between the germline ends. The CDR3 has 14 amino acids. CDR1 and CDR2 (germline): MNHNS, SASEGT. CDR3 protein: CASSLRDLNTEAFF. CDR3 DNA sequence: TGTGCCAGCAGTCTACGGGACTTGAACACTGAAGCTTTCTTT.

The genes are TRBV2 and TRBJ2-7, with D perhaps TRBD2 (5 bases). V lost 2 bases and J 3 bases, leaving 14 bases between the germline ends. The CDR3 runs to 15 residues. Germline assignment: CDR1 SNHLY and CDR2 FYNNEI. CDR3: CASSEHGGPLYEQYF. The CDR3 DNA reads as TGTGCCAGCAGTGAACACGGAGGCCCCCTCTACGAGCAGTACTTC. Full variable domain (missing parts from reference TRBV2 and TRBJ2-7): EPEVTQTPSHQVTQMGQEVILRCVPISNHLYFYWYRQILGQKVEFLVSFYNNEISEKSEIFDDQFSVERPDGSNFTLKIRSTKLEDSAMYFCASSEHGGPLYEQYFGPGTRLTVT.

CDR3 coding DNA: TGTGCCACCAGCAAGACAGACCAGCCCCAGCATTTT. This encodes CATSKTDQPQHF. The rearrangement uses TRBV15 and TRBJ1-5; D possibly corresponds to TRBD1 (5 bases). V was pared by 4 bases and J by 7 bases, with 8 bases between. Germline CDR1 and CDR2: LNHNV and YYDKDF (reference sequence). The CDR3 is made up of 12 amino acids.

This clone has more than one count but fewer than ten. The V and J genes are TRBV6-1 and TRBJ1-5; D uncertain. The ends were cut back, 3 bases at V and 5 bases at J, with 11 bases in the middle. Germline CDR1 MNHNS, CDR2 SASEGT. The CDR3 length is 14 residues. The CDR3 DNA sequence: TGTGCCAGCAGTGATAGGGAACGGTATCAGCCCCAGCATTTT. Protein sequence: CASSDRERYQPQHF.

For this clone: Other DNA sequences from this sample encode an identical CDR3 as well. The chain uses TRBV2 and TRBJ2-2; 8 bases are a match to TRBD2. The CDR3 totals 15 residues. Germline assignment: CDR1 SNHLY and CDR2 FYNNEI. Unmatched junction bases numbered 5, after V lost 4 bases and J lost 4 bases. Here the CDR3 reads CASSGTSGPTGELFF. In DNA, the CDR3 is TGTGCCAGCAGTGGAACTAGCGGCCCCACCGGGGAGCTGTTTTTT.

The table lists this clone with many counts. V and J are TRBV11-2 and TRBJ2-7, with TRBD2 as a possible D gene (6 bases). The CDR3 has 14 residues. Trimming removed 5 bases at V and 2 bases at J, with 13 bases between. Germline V gives CDR1 SGHAT, CDR2 FQNNGV. The CDR3 reads CASSVPGLTYEQYF. CDR3 coding DNA: TGTGCCAGCAGCGTACCGGGACTCACCTACGAGCAGTACTTC.

V is TRBV18 and J is TRBJ1-1; TRBD1 matches at 10 bases. Losses at the gene ends were 3 bases for V and 1 base for J; bases not matched to a gene: 5. Germline values: CDR1 KGHSH, CDR2 LQKENI. CDR3 length: 16 amino acids. Here the CDR3 reads CASSPGTGETNTEAFF. DNA of the CDR3: TGTGCCAGCTCACCCGGGACAGGGGAAACGAACACTGAAGCTTTCTTT.

The chain recombines TRBV9 with TRBJ2-1, with TRBD2 matching 12 bases. CDR3 length: 14 amino acids. V lost 5 bases and J lost 12; bases outside the gene matches: 9. Germline assignment: CDR1 SGDLS and CDR2 YYNGEE. CDR3 sequence reads: CASSSFTSGRRQFF. The DNA for the CDR3 is TGTGCCAGCAGTTCCTTTACTAGCGGGAGGAGGCAGTTCTTC.

Concerning this clone itself: Other DNA sequences within the sample encode an identical CDR3. This chain joins TRBV6-5 and TRBJ1-4; a weak D match, TRBD1 (6 bases). Deletions cut 6 bases from V and 8 bases from J, with 13 bases between. CDR1 is MNHEY and CDR2 is SVGAGI in the germline V gene. The CDR3 totals 13 residues. In DNA form, the CDR3 reads TGTGCCAGCAGCCTCAGGGGAAAGGAAAAACTGTTTTTT. It is translated as CASSLRGKEKLFF.

The chain combines TRBV5-4 with TRBJ1-2; TRBD1 aligns across 8 bases. CDR3 size: 13 residues. Germline assignment: CDR1 SGHNT and CDR2 YYREEE (reference sequence). Trimming at V came to 4 bases and at J to 8 bases, leaving 7 bases not matched to a gene. The chain's CDR3 is CASSPDRARGYTF. CDR3 coding DNA: TGTGCCAGCAGCCCGGACAGGGCAAGAGGCTACACCTTC.

The genes are TRBV10-3 and TRBJ1-3; D is unresolved. Germline V gene lookup returns CDR1 ENHRY and CDR2 SYGVKD. The CDR3 covers 16 residues. V dropped 5 bases and J dropped 4 bases, with 18 bases sitting between them. As DNA, the CDR3 is TGTGCCATCAGTCCCTTCGGCGAAGGCTCCGGAAACACCATATATTTT. Translated, it gives CAISPFGEGSGNTIYF.

The chain combines TRBV2 with TRBJ1-1, with 11 nucleotides matching TRBD1. V lost 7 bases, J lost 10 bases, and 8 bases stayed unmatched. CDR3 length: 13 residues. CDR1 SNHLY and CDR2 FYNNEI come from the germline V gene. CDR3 nucleotides: TGTGCCAGCATTCGGGGACAGGGGGTGGTAGCTTTCTTT. Encoded protein: CASIRGQGVVAFF.

This chain uses TRBV7-3 with TRBJ2-1; 7 bases are a match to TRBD2. The ends lost 5 bases at V and 1 base at J; junction bases unmatched: 8. Germline lookup yields CDR1 SGHTA and CDR2 FQGTGA. CDR3 length: 16 amino acids. CDR3 sequence (DNA): TGTGCCAGCAGCCGAGGGCAGGGAGGGTCCTACAATGAGCAGTTCTTC. Amino acid sequence: CASSRGQGGSYNEQFF.

The chain links TRBV14 to TRBJ2-7; D unresolved. The CDR3 sequence is 13 residues long. V was cut by 1 base and J by 3 bases, with 7 bases left in between. In germline, CDR1 is SGHDN, CDR2 FVKESK. CDR3 loop: CASSQVTIYEQYF. For the CDR3, the DNA is TGTGCCAGCAGCCAAGTGACCATCTACGAGCAGTACTTC.

The V call is TRBV5-5, the J call TRBJ1-4, with D unclear. This CDR3 region has 16 residues. V lost 5 bases, J lost 4 bases, and 18 bases lay in between. CDR1 SGHKS and CDR2 YYEKEE come from the germline V gene (reference sequence). For the CDR3, the DNA is TGTGCCAGCAGTCTCCGTTCGGACTTGATTAATGAAAAACTGTTTTTT. Translating it yields CASSLRSDLINEKLFF.